This T cell receptor beta chain came from a study of OX40 agonist ivuxolimab in advanced cancers. With respect to this clone: Its specificity is not known.

Germline V gene lookup returns CDR1 SEHNR and CDR2 FQNEAQ (reference sequence). The CDR3 length is 14 residues. V lost 5 bases to trimming and J lost 6 bases, with 17 bases between them. Broader study findings: Expanded clones tended on average to be more numerous among CD8+ T cells than CD4+.

Measured with immunoSEQ multiplex PCR; TCRdb has only the in-frame clones, and not every one. This table holds approximately 60,000 clones, roughly 80% found once. Sequencing used CD4+ or CD8+ T cells sorted from blood, obtained in a trial of the OX40 agonist ivuxolimab. J is TRBJ2-7 and V is TRBV7-9; perhaps TRBD1 as D (6 bases). This receptor was identified in an adult with an advanced solid tumor such as melanoma, head and neck, liver or kidney cancer. This chain's CDR3 is CASSQDRNSAEQYF. The CDR3 bases are TGTGCCAGCAGCCAGGACAGAAATTCGGCCGAGCAGTACTTC.